The rows below give T cell receptor beta chains drawn from one sample of a study of cytomegalovirus exposure and HLA in healthy donors. Method: immunoSEQ multiplex PCR; TCRdb's copy keeps in-frame clones and lacks some. Found here are about 170,000 clones, approximately 96% of them singletons; the top ten hold around 0.9%. Sequencing was carried out using PBMCs. The receptors stem from a woman younger than 35 in good health and CMV-seronegative. CDR3s include the opening cysteine and the closing phenylalanine or tryptophan. A D gene is named only where the DNA matches it firmly. Size values are once, few and many counts, or a class for expanded clones, and some rows have none.

v_gene	j_gene	abundance	d_gene	CDR3aa	CDR3nt
TRBV15	TRBJ2-7	-	TRBD1	CATSMTGVTYEQYF	TGTGCCACCAGTATGACAGGGGTGACCTACGAGCAGTACTTC
TRBV5-1	TRBJ2-7	-	-	CASSLDMGAYEQYF	TGCGCCAGCAGCTTGGATATGGGAGCCTACGAGCAGTACTTC
TRBV5-6	TRBJ1-2	-	TRBD1	CASSLDGQDILFYGYTF	TGTGCCAGCAGCTTGGATGGACAGGACATCCTCTTCTATGGCTACACCTTC
TRBV18	TRBJ1-6	once	-	CASSPVAGNAISSYNSPLHF	TGTGCCAGCTCACCAGTCGCAGGGAATGCAATAAGCTCCTATAATTCACCCCTCCACTTT
TRBV7-2	TRBJ1-6	-	-	CASKLTGGYNSPLHF	TGTGCCAGCAAACTAACTGGGGGGTATAATTCACCCCTCCACTTT
TRBV2	TRBJ1-2	-	-	CASIPQGGTDGYTF	TGTGCCAGCATCCCGCAAGGGGGTACCGACGGCTACACCTTC
TRBV15	TRBJ2-2	-	TRBD1	CATSSGGTGELFF	TGTGCCACCAGCTCAGGGGGCACCGGGGAGCTGTTTTTT
TRBV7-9	TRBJ2-7	-	TRBD1	CASSLPDARDSDTEQYF	TGTGCCAGCAGCTTGCCCGACGCAAGGGACAGCGATACCGAGCAGTACTTC
TRBV5-4	TRBJ2-2	-	-	CASSLAQGGNTGELFF	TGTGCCAGCAGCTTGGCCCAGGGGGGGAACACCGGGGAGCTGTTTTTT
TRBV2	TRBJ2-3	once	-	CASSAADTQYF	TGTGCCAGCAGTGCCGCGGATACGCAGTATTTT
TRBV18	TRBJ2-7	-	TRBD1	CASSPRGGTGGFGEQYF	TGTGCCAGCTCACCCCGAGGTGGGACAGGGGGTTTTGGCGAGCAGTACTTC
TRBV5-1	TRBJ2-3	-	TRBD2	CASSLVRGGTDTQYF	TGCGCCAGCAGCTTGGTTCGGGGGGGCACAGATACGCAGTATTTT
TRBV2	TRBJ1-2	-	TRBD1	CASSDPDRVNYGYTF	TGTGCCAGCAGTGACCCGGACAGGGTAAACTATGGCTACACCTTC
TRBV7-9	TRBJ1-5	-	TRBD1	CASSLFHQGGNQPQHF	TGTGCCAGCAGCTTATTCCACCAGGGGGGCAATCAGCCCCAGCATTTT
TRBV10-3	TRBJ2-7	-	-	CAISDRLVYEQYF	TGTGCCATCAGCGATAGACTAGTCTACGAGCAGTACTTC
TRBV19	TRBJ1-5	-	TRBD1	CASSAGQPHSNQPQHF	TGTGCCAGTAGTGCGGGACAGCCTCATAGCAATCAGCCCCAGCATTTT
TRBV6-5	TRBJ1-2	-	-	CASRVTGIYGYTF	TGTGCCAGCAGGGTGACAGGCATCTATGGCTACACCTTC
TRBV6-4	TRBJ1-2	-	-	CASSAGRRGYTF	TGTGCCAGCAGTGCCGGGAGACGGGGCTACACCTTC
TRBV10-3	TRBJ1-1	once	TRBD1	CAISVGTVSGTEAFF	TGTGCCATCAGTGTCGGGACAGTTTCGGGCACTGAAGCTTTCTTT
TRBV28	TRBJ2-7	-	TRBD1	CASSSPPRDRGSYEQYF	TGTGCCAGCAGTTCGCCACCCCGGGACAGGGGGTCCTACGAGCAGTACTTC
TRBV18	TRBJ2-5	-	-	CASSPIGGNQETQYF	TGTGCCAGCTCACCTATCGGCGGGAACCAAGAGACCCAGTACTTC
TRBV6-6	TRBJ2-7	-	-	CASSEGLGSEQYF	TGTGCCAGCAGCGAGGGACTCGGCTCCGAGCAGTACTTC
TRBV7-9	TRBJ1-1	-	-	CASSLDYRLHTEAFF	TGTGCCAGCAGCTTAGATTACCGACTGCACACTGAAGCTTTCTTT
TRBV5-4	TRBJ2-3	-	TRBD2	CASSFPSGGTDTQYF	TGTGCCAGCAGCTTCCCTAGCGGGGGAACAGATACGCAGTATTTT
TRBV27	TRBJ1-2	-	TRBD1	CASANRGDGYTF	TGTGCCAGCGCTAACAGGGGCGATGGCTACACCTTC
TRBV18	TRBJ1-2	-	-	CASSPTQGSLDGYTF	TGTGCCAGCTCACCCACCCAGGGCTCCTTGGATGGCTACACCTTC
TRBV5-4	TRBJ2-7	-	-	CASSPTVQGGQYF	TGTGCCAGCAGCCCTACGGTTCAGGGGGGACAGTACTTC
TRBV7-3	TRBJ2-7	-	-	CASSLSGSYEQYF	TGTGCCAGCAGCCTAAGCGGCTCCTACGAGCAGTACTTC
TRBV19	TRBJ1-5	-	-	CASTPRPDSNQPQHF	TGTGCCAGTACCCCTAGACCCGATAGCAATCAGCCCCAGCATTTT
TRBV7-6	TRBJ2-2	-	TRBD2	CASSPTSGRNTGELFF	TGTGCCAGCAGCCCAACTAGCGGGAGGAACACCGGGGAGCTGTTTTTT
TRBV2	TRBJ2-5	-	-	CASRARGAGETQYF	TGTGCCAGCAGGGCTCGGGGGGCCGGGGAGACCCAGTACTTC
TRBV27	TRBJ1-5	-	-	CASSETVGQPQHF	TGTGCCAGCAGTGAGACAGTAGGTCAGCCCCAGCATTTT
TRBV7-9	TRBJ2-1	-	TRBD2	CASSRSGGSYNEQFF	TGTGCCAGCAGCCGCAGCGGGGGGTCCTACAATGAGCAGTTCTTC
TRBV6-6	TRBJ1-1	-	-	CASSYLGQNTEAFF	TGTGCCAGCAGTTACCTCGGACAGAACACTGAAGCTTTCTTT
TRBV4-3	TRBJ1-4	-	TRBD1	CASSHSEGALGEKLFF	TGCGCCAGCAGCCACTCCGAGGGGGCGCTGGGTGAAAAACTGTTTTTT
TRBV27	TRBJ2-7	-	-	CASSPSPYYEQYF	TGTGCCAGCAGTCCCTCCCCTTACTACGAGCAGTACTTC
TRBV5-4	TRBJ2-2	-	TRBD2	CASSRPTSGGNTGELFF	TGTGCCAGCAGCCGCCCTACTAGCGGGGGGAACACCGGGGAGCTGTTTTTT
TRBV7-2	TRBJ1-3	-	TRBD1	CASSLIGTEGNTIYF	TGTGCCAGCAGCTTAATCGGGACAGAAGGAAACACCATATATTTT
TRBV2	TRBJ2-5	-	TRBD2	CASSPAGGPWETQYF	TGTGCCAGCAGTCCCGCGGGGGGGCCTTGGGAGACCCAGTACTTC
TRBV2	TRBJ1-6	-	TRBD1	CASRGQTNSPLHF	TGTGCCAGCAGGGGACAGACAAATTCACCCCTCCACTTT
TRBV2	TRBJ1-5	-	-	CASSAYEGASNQPQHF	TGTGCCAGCAGTGCGTACGAAGGGGCCAGCAATCAGCCCCAGCATTTT
TRBV9	TRBJ2-3	-	TRBD1	CASSGGQGDTDTQYF	TGTGCCAGCAGCGGAGGACAGGGTGATACAGATACGCAGTATTTT
TRBV19	TRBJ2-3	-	TRBD2	CASSFVGGGEPTVDTQYF	TGTGCCAGTAGTTTCGTGGGCGGGGGGGAGCCAACCGTAGATACGCAGTATTTT